The T cell receptor beta chain described here comes from a study of early T cells in non-severe SARS-CoV-2 infection. This clonotype was detected ten times or more. CDR3 size: 15 residues. V dropped 1 base and J dropped 5; count of bases not matched to a gene: 7. Looked up from germline, CDR1 is LGHNA and CDR2 is YNFKEQ. TCRdb reanalysed the 5' RACE reads using MiXCR and keeps one entry per CDR3 protein. The sample gives about 44,000 distinct CDR3 sequences, less than 15% of which show up once; 15% to 20% is in the top ten. The clonotype originates from an adult who was a healthcare worker with PCR-confirmed SARS-CoV-2 infection or an uninfected control (not recorded which). The sample consisted of whole blood. The genes are TRBV4-2 and TRBJ1-2; 7 nucleotides align to TRBD1. The CDR3 loop reads CASSQATGTEYGYTF. The CDR3 DNA reads as TGTGCCAGCAGCCAAGCAACCGGGACAGAGTATGGCTACACCTTC.